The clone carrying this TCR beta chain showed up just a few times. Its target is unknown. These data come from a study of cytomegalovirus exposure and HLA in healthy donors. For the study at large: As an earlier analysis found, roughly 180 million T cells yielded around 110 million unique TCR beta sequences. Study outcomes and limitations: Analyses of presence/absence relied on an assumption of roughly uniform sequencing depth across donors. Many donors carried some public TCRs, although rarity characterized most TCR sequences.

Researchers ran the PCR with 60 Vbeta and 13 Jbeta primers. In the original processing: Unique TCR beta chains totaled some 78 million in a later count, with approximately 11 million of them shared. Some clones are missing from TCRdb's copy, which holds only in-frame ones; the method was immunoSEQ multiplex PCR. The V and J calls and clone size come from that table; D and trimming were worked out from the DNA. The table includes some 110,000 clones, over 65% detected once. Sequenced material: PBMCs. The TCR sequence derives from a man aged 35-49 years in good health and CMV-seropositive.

The CDR3 nucleotides are TGTGCCGGAGGGGCGACCTACGAGCAGTACTTC. Translating it yields CAGGATYEQYF. The chain combines TRBV6-1 with TRBJ2-7; weak D call: TRBD2 (6 bases). The CDR3 loop spans 11 amino acids. In germline, CDR1 is MNHNS, CDR2 SASEGT. Trimming pared 11 bases from V and 2 bases from J, leaving 10 bases between.